The text below deals with one T cell receptor (beta chain). The sample originates from a study of blood T cell repertoires in COVID-19. The repertoire was sequenced with immunoSEQ multiplex PCR; TCRdb's copy has only in-frame clones and lacks some. The table records 250,000 to 350,000 clones, roughly 87% of them present only once. Sequenced sample: peripheral blood. The sequence was collected from a woman aged 45-59 years who had recovered from COVID-19.

The CDR3 sequence: CASSPRRGNTEAFF. The CDR3 coding sequence is TGTGCCAGCAGCCCCCGAAGGGGGAACACTGAAGCTTTCTTT. The V call is TRBV5-4, the J call TRBJ1-1; D might be TRBD1 (5 bases). Germline CDR1 and CDR2: SGHNT and YYREEE (reference sequence). This CDR3 is 14 amino acids long. V lost 4 bases to trimming and J lost 1 base, with 11 bases between them. The variable domain in full, with the rest retrieved from reference TRBV5-4 and TRBJ1-1, is ETGVTQSPTHLIKTRGQQVTLRCSSQSGHNTVSWYQQALGQGPQFIFQYYREEENGRGNFPPRFSGLQFPNYSSELNVNALELDDSALYLCASSPRRGNTEAFFGQGTRLTVV.